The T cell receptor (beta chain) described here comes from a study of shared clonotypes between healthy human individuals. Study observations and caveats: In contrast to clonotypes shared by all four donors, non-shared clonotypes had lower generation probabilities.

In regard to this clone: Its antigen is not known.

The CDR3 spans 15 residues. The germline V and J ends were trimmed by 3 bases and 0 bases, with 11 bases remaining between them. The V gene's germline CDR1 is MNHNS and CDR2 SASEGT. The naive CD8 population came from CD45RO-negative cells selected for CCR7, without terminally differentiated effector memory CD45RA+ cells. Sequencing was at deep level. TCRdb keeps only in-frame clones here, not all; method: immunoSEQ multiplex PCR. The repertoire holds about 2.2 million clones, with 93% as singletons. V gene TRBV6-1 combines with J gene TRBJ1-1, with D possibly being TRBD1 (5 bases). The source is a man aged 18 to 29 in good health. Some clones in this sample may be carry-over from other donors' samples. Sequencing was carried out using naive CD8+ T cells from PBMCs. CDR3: CASSDRAFMNTEAFF. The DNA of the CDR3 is TGTGCCAGCAGTGACAGGGCCTTCATGAACACTGAAGCTTTCTTT.